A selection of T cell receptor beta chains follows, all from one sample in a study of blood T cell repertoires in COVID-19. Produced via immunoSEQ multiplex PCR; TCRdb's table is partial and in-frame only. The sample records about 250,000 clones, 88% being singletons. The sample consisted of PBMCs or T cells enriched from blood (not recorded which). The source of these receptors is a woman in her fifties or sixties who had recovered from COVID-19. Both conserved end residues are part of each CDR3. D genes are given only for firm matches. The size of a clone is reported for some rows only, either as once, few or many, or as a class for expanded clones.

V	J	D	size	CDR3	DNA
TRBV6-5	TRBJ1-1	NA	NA	CASSSAVGGSNTEAFF	TGTGCCAGCAGTTCGGCTGTTGGGGGGTCGAACACTGAAGCTTTCTTT
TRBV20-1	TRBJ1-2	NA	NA	CSVPFGYGYTF	TGCAGTGTCCCCTTCGGGTATGGCTACACCTTC
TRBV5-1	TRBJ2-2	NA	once	CASSLAAGLNTGELFF	TGCGCCAGCAGCTTGGCAGCGGGCCTGAACACCGGGGAGCTGTTTTTT
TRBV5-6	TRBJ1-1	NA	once	CASSEGGRDTEAFF	TGTGCCAGCAGCGAGGGCGGGCGGGACACTGAAGCTTTCTTT
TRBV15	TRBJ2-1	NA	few	CATSRGLGSYNEQFF	TGTGCCACCAGCAGAGGTCTAGGTTCCTACAATGAGCAGTTCTTC
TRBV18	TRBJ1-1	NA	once	CASSPNSGNTEAFF	TGTGCCAGCTCGCCTAACTCGGGGAACACTGAAGCTTTCTTT
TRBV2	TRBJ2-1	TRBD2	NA	CAPGGLAIYNEQFF	TGTGCCCCGGGAGGGCTAGCGATATACAATGAGCAGTTCTTC
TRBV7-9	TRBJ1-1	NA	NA	CASSLARPTGTEAFF	TGTGCCAGCAGCTTAGCGAGGCCGACGGGCACTGAAGCTTTCTTT
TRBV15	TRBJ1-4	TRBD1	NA	CATSRTGLDEKLFF	TGTGCCACCAGCAGGACAGGGTTGGATGAAAAACTGTTTTTT
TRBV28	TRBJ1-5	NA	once	CASSDIQGNNQPQHF	TGTGCCAGCAGCGACATACAGGGTAATAATCAGCCCCAGCATTTT
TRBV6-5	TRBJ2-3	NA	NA	CASRLNFGDTQYF	TGTGCCAGCAGGTTAAATTTCGGAGATACGCAGTATTTT
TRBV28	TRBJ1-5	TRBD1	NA	CASSTGGGSNQPQHF	TGTGCCAGCAGTACAGGGGGAGGAAGCAATCAGCCCCAGCATTTT
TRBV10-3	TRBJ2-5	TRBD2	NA	CAISWTSGDQETQYF	TGTGCCATCAGCTGGACTAGCGGGGACCAAGAGACCCAGTACTTC
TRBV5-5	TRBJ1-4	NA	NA	CASSLVQGNEKLFF	TGTGCCAGCAGCTTGGTGCAGGGTAATGAAAAACTGTTTTTT
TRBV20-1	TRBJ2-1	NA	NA	CSASGGGGYNEQFF	TGCAGTGCTAGTGGGGGAGGCGGATACAATGAGCAGTTCTTC
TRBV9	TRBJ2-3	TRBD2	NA	CASSVGTSGTTDTQYF	TGTGCCAGCAGCGTTGGGACTAGCGGGACCACAGATACGCAGTATTTT
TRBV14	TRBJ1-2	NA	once	CASSQVLSGGYTF	TGTGCCAGCAGCCAAGTGTTGTCGGGTGGCTACACCTTC
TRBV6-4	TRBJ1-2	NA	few	CASSDSGRENYGYTF	TGTGCCAGCAGTGACTCAGGGCGGGAAAACTATGGCTACACCTTC
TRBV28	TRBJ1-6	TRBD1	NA	CASSRRTGNNSPLHF	TGTGCCAGCAGCCGTCGGACAGGGAACAATTCACCCCTCCACTTT
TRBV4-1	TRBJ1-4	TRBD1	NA	CASSQEGTGGEKLFF	TGCGCCAGCAGCCAAGAAGGGACAGGCGGTGAAAAACTGTTTTTT
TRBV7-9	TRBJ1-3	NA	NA	CASSLGGQGSNTIYF	TGTGCCAGCAGCTTAGGAGGTCAGGGTTCGAACACCATATATTTT
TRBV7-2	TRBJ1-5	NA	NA	CASSLGQKGQPQHF	TGTGCCAGCAGCCTAGGACAGAAGGGTCAGCCCCAGCATTTT
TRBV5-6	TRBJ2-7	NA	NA	CASSFGSSEQYF	TGTGCCAGCAGCTTCGGGAGTAGCGAGCAGTACTTC
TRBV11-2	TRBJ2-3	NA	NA	CASSLDSGGAWDTQYF	TGTGCCAGCAGCTTAGATTCGGGGGGCGCATGGGATACGCAGTATTTT
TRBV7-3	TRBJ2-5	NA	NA	CASSLIGGVQETQYF	TGTGCCAGCAGCTTAATCGGCGGGGTCCAAGAGACCCAGTACTTC
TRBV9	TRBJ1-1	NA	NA	CASSIMSGTEAFF	TGTGCCAGCAGCATAATGTCGGGGACTGAAGCTTTCTTT
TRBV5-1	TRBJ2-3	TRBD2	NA	CASSLLLAADTQYF	TGCGCCAGCAGCTTATTACTAGCGGCAGATACGCAGTATTTT
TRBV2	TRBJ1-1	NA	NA	CASSEEVGVTEAFF	TGTGCCAGCAGTGAAGAAGTAGGGGTTACTGAAGCTTTCTTT
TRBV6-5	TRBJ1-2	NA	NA	CASSPRGSGYTF	TGTGCCAGCAGCCCGCGGGGATCTGGCTACACCTTC